This T cell receptor beta chain was recorded in a study of CD8 T cells in ankylosing spondylitis. General observations from the study: What appeared characteristic of ankylosing spondylitis blood was a TCR beta motif of about eight highly homologous variants.

With V trimmed by 4 bases and J by 7 bases, 8 bases remained unmatched. Germline V gene lookup returns CDR1 SGHAT and CDR2 FQNNGV. CDR3 length: 15 amino acids. This clonotype was seen a handful of times. Its specificity is not known. TCRdb used MiXCR to reprocess the 5' RACE reads, holding one entry per CDR3 protein. The table lists hundreds of thousands of distinct CDR3 sequences, approximately 10% of them singletons, with about 0.49% in the top ten. The sample comprised blood, either unsorted or a sorted T cell fraction (not recorded which). This receptor was obtained from a male donor with ankylosing spondylitis. This chain uses TRBV11-2 with TRBJ2-1; TRBD1 aligns across 9 bases. CDR3: CASSSRQGVWNEQFF. CDR3 nucleotide sequence: TGTGCCAGCAGCTCTCGACAGGGGGTTTGGAATGAGCAGTTCTTC.